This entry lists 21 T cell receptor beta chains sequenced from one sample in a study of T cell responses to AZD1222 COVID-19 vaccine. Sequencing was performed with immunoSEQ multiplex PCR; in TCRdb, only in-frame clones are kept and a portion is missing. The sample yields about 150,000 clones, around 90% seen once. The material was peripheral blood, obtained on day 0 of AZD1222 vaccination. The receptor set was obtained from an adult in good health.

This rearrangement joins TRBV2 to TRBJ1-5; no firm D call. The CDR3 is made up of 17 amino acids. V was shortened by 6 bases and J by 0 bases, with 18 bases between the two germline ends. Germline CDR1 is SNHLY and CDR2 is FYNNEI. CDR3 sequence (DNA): TGTGCCAGCAGGGGATTTATAGGGTTGGATAGCAATCAGCCCCAGCATTTT. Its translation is CASRGFIGLDSNQPQHF.

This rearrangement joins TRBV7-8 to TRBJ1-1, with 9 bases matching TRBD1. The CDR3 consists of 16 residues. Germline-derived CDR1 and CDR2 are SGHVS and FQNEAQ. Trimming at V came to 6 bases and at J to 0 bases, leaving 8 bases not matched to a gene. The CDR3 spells CASSSYGQGMNTEAFF. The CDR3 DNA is TGTGCCAGCAGTTCGTACGGACAGGGGATGAACACTGAAGCTTTCTTT. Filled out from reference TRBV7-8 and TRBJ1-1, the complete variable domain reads GAGVSQSPRYKVAKRGQDVALRCDPISGHVSLFWYQQALGQGPEFLTYFQNEAQLDKSGLPSDRFFAERPEGSVSTLKIQRTQQEDSAVYLCASSSYGQGMNTEAFFGQGTRLTVV.

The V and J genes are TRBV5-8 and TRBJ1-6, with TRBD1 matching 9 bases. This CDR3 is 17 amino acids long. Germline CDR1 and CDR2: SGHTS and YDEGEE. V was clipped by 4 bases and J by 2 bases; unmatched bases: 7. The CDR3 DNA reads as TGTGCCAGCAGCCCGGAGACAGGGGGACCCTATAATTCACCCCTCCACTTT. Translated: CASSPETGGPYNSPLHF.

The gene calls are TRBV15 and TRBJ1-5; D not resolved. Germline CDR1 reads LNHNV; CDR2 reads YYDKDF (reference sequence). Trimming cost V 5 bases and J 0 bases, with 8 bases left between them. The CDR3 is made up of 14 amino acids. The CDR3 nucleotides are TGTGCCACCAGCTATGCTTATAGCAATCAGCCCCAGCATTTT. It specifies CATSYAYSNQPQHF. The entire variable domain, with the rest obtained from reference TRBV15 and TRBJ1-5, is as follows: DAMVIQNPRYQVTQFGKPVTLSCSQTLNHNVMYWYQQKSSQAPKLLFHYYDKDFNNEADTPDNFQSRRPNTSFCFLDIRSPGLGDTAMYLCATSYAYSNQPQHFGDGTRLSIL.

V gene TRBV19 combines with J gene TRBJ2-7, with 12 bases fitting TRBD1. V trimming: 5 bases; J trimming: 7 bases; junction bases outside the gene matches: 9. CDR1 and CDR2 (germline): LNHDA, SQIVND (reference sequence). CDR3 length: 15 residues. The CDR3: CASSLRDRGLDEQYF. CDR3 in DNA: TGTGCCAGTAGTCTCCGGGACAGGGGGCTGGATGAGCAGTACTTC.

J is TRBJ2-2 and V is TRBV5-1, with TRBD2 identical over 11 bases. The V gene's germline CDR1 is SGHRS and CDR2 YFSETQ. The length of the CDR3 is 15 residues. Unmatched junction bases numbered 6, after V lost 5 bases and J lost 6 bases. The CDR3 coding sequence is TGCGCCAGCAGTTCCCTAGCGGGGGGCGCCGGGGAGCTGTTTTTT. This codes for CASSSLAGGAGELFF.

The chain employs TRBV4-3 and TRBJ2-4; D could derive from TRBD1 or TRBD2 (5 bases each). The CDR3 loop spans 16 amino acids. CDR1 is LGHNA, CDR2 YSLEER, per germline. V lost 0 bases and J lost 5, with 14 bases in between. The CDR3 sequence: CASSQDIFPGQNIQYF. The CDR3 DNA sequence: TGCGCCAGCAGCCAAGATATTTTTCCGGGACAAAACATTCAGTACTTC.

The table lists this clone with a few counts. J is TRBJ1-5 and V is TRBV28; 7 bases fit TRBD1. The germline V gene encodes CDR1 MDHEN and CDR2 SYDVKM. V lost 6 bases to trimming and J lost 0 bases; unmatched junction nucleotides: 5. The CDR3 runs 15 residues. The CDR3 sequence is CASSLGQTSNQPQHF. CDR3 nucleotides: TGTGCCAGCAGCTTGGGACAGACTAGCAATCAGCCCCAGCATTTT.

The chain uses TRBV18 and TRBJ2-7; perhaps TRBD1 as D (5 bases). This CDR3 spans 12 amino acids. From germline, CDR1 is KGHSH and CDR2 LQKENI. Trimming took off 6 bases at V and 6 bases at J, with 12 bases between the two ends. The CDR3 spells CASSHDSPEQYF. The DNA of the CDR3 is TGTGCCAGCTCCCACGACAGTCCCGAGCAGTACTTC.

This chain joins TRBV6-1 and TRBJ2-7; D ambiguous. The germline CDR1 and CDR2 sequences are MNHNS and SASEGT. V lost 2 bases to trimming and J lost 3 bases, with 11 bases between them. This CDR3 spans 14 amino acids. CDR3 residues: CASSENPGLYEQYF. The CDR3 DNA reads TGTGCCAGCAGTGAAAATCCGGGCCTCTACGAGCAGTACTTC.

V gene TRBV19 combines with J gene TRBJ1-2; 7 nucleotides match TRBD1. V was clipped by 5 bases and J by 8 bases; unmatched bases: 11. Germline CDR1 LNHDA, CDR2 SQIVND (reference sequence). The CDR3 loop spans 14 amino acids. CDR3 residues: CASSPGQVFGGYTF. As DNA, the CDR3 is TGTGCCAGTAGTCCCGGACAGGTCTTCGGAGGCTACACCTTC.

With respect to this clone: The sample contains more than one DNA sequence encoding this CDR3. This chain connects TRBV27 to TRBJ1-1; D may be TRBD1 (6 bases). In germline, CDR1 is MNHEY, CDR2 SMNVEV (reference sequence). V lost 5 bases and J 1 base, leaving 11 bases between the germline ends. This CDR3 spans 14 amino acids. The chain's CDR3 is CASSLKGGNTEAFF. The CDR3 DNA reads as TGTGCCAGCAGTCTGAAGGGGGGGAACACTGAAGCTTTCTTT.

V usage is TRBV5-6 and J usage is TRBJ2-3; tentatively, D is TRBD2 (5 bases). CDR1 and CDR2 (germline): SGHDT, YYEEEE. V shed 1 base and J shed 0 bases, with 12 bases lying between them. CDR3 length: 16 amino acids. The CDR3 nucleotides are TGTGCCAGCAGCTTGCGGAGCGGTACTAGCACAGATACGCAGTATTTT. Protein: CASSLRSGTSTDTQYF.

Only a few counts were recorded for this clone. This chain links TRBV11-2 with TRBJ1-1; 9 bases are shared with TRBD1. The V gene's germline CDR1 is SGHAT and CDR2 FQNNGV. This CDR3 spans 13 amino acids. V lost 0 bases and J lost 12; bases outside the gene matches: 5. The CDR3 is CASSLDGTGRTFF. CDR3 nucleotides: TGTGCCAGCAGCTTAGATGGGACAGGGAGAACTTTCTTT.

DNA for the CDR3: TGCGCCAGCAGTGAGGCGCTGAGGTCCTACAATGAGCAGTTCTTC. Translating gives CASSEALRSYNEQFF. The chain employs TRBV10-2 and TRBJ2-1; D uncertain. Germline V CDR1 and CDR2: WSHSY, SAAADI. Trimming took 2 bases from V and 1 from J, leaving 9 bases between them. CDR3 length: 15 amino acids.

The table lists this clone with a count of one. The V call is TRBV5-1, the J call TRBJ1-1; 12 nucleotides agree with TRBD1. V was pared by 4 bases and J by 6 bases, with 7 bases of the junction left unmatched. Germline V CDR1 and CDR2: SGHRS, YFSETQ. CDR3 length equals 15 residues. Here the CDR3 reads CASSPGTGGIAEAFF. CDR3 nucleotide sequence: TGCGCCAGCAGCCCCGGGACAGGGGGCATCGCTGAAGCTTTCTTT.

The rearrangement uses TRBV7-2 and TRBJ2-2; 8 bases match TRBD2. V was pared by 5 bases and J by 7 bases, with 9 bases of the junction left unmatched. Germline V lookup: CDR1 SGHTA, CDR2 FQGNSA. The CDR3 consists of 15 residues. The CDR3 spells CASSQRRGAYGELFF. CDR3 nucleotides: TGTGCCAGCAGCCAGAGGCGGGGGGCCTACGGGGAGCTGTTTTTT.

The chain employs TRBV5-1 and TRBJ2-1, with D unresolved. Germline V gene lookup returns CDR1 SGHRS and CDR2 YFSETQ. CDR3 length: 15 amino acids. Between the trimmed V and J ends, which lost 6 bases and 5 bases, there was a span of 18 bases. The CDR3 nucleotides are TGCGCCAGCATCGGTCCCGGGTCCCTCGACAATGAGCAGTTCTTC. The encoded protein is CASIGPGSLDNEQFF.

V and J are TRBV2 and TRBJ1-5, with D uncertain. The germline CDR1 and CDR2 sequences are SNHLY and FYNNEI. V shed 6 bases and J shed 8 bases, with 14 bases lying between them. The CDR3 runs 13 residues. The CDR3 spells CASSDDGPEPQHF. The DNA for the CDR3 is TGTGCCAGCAGCGACGACGGTCCGGAGCCCCAGCATTTT.

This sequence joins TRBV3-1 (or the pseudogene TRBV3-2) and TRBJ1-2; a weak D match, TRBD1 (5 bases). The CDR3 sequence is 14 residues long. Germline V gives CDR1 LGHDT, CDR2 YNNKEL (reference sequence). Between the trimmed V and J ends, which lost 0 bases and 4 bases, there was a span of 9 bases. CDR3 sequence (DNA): TGTGCCAGCAGCCAAGAAAGGGGAGGCTATGGCTACACCTTC. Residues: CASSQERGGYGYTF.

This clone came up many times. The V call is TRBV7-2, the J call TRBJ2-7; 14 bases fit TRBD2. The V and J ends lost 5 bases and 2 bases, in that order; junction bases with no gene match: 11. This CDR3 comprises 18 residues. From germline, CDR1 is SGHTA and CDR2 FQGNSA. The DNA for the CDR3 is TGTGCCAGCAGCCCCCAGACTAGCGGGGGGGCCTTCGCCTACGAGCAGTACTTC. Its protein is CASSPQTSGGAFAYEQYF.